This entry lists 17 T cell receptor beta chains sequenced from one sample in a study of blood T cells in healthy people across ages. Then a second PCR, running about 6 to 12 cycles, was carried out with a sample-barcoded 5' primer and a J-beta primer mix. TCRdb used MiXCR to reprocess the 5' RACE reads, holding one entry per CDR3 protein. The sample lists about 720,000 distinct CDR3 sequences; about 24% were seen once. Specimen: blood. These receptors originate from a man between 65 and 85 years old in good health.

This clonotype was picked up a small number of times. The chain links TRBV5-8 to TRBJ2-7, with D perhaps matching TRBD1 or TRBD2 (5 bases each). Germline V CDR1 and CDR2: SGHTS, YDEGEE. The CDR3 length is 16 residues. Trimming took 2 bases from V and 2 from J, leaving 17 bases between them. CDR3 nucleotides: TGTGCCAGCAGCTTAGATTCCGGGACGGGGACCTACGAGCAGTACTTC. Residues: CASSLDSGTGTYEQYF.

CDR3 loop: CASSLGLNWGSGANVLTF. The CDR3 DNA reads TGTGCCAGCAGCTTAGGTTTGAATTGGGGATCTGGGGCCAACGTCCTGACTTTC. The gene calls are TRBV7-9 and TRBJ2-6; no definite D call. Germline CDR1 and CDR2: SEHNR and FQNEAQ (reference sequence). V was trimmed by 1 base and J by 1 base, leaving 14 bases between them. The CDR3 contains 18 residues.

This clonotype was seen only a few times. The rearrangement uses TRBV29-1 and TRBJ2-7; D is unresolved. Germline V gene lookup returns CDR1 SQVTM and CDR2 ANQGSEA. This CDR3 is 10 amino acids long. V was clipped by 2 bases and J by 2 bases, with 1 base between them. This chain's CDR3 is CSVEPYEQYV. Here the CDR3 DNA reads TGCAGCGTTGAACCCTACGAGCAGTACGTC.

This clonotype turned up a few times. The V gene is TRBV5-6, the J gene TRBJ2-5; 8 nucleotides line up with TRBD1. V was clipped by 1 base and J by 2 bases; unmatched bases: 10. CDR3 size: 17 residues. From germline, CDR1 is SGHDT and CDR2 YYEEEE. Written as DNA, the CDR3 is TGTGCCAGCAGCTTGTCCTACTCGGGACAGGATCAAGAGACCCAGTACTTC. Protein sequence: CASSLSYSGQDQETQYF.

This clonotype was detected a few times. The rearrangement links TRBV2 to TRBJ2-7, with D tentatively TRBD1 (6 bases). The CDR3 runs to 12 residues. V was trimmed by 4 bases and J by 4 bases, leaving 8 bases between them. Germline V gives CDR1 SNHLY, CDR2 FYNNEI. The chain's CDR3 is CASSVDRYEQYF. The CDR3 DNA follows: TGTGCCAGCAGTGTGGACAGATACGAGCAGTACTTC.

This chain joins TRBV30 and TRBJ2-6; TRBD1 matches 9 bases. Germline V gene data show CDR1 as GTSNPN and CDR2 as SVGIG (reference sequence). This CDR3 is built from 17 residues. The J segment lost 1 base and the V segment lost 2 bases, leaving 6 bases of the junction unmatched. CDR3 in DNA: TGTGCCTGGAGTCCGGGACAGGGTCTTTCTGGGGCCAACGTCCTGACTTTC. Its translation: CAWSPGQGLSGANVLTF.

To note about this clonotype: One end of the junction is discordant with germline, which a read error may explain. V and J are TRBV29-1 and TRBJ2-5, with unresolved D. CDR1 is SQVTM, CDR2 ANQGSEA, per germline. The CDR3 spans 11 residues. CDR3 sequence reads: CSSWYASLEFF. In DNA, the CDR3 is TGCAGCTCCTGGTACGCCTCCCTAGAGTTCTTC.

The chain carries TRBV14 and TRBJ2-4, with D perhaps matching TRBD1 (5 bases). V dropped 4 bases and J dropped 7 bases, with 11 bases sitting between them. Germline CDR1 and CDR2: SGHDN and FVKESK. This CDR3 spans 13 amino acids. CDR3 sequence reads: CASSPPTANIQYF. CDR3 DNA sequence: TGTGCCAGCAGCCCCCCGACAGCGAACATTCAGTACTTC. Based on the CDR3 plus reference TRBV14 and TRBJ2-4, the full variable domain is EAGVTQFPSHSVIEKGQTVTLRCDPISGHDNLYWYRRVMGKEIKFLLHFVKESKQDESGMPNNRFLAERTGGTYSTLKVQPAELEDSGVYFCASSPPTANIQYFGAGTRLSVL.

J is TRBJ2-6 and V is TRBV7-2; the match to TRBD1 covers 7 bases. The J segment lost 1 base and the V segment lost 7 bases, leaving 10 bases of the junction unmatched. The CDR3 covers 17 residues. Germline V CDR1 and CDR2: SGHTA, FQGNSA. The CDR3: CASTLRQGKSGANVLTF. The DNA for the CDR3 is TGTGCCAGCACCCTCAGACAGGGAAAGTCTGGGGCCAACGTCCTGACTTTC.

The chain employs TRBV12-3 or TRBV12-4 and TRBJ1-2, with TRBD1 identical over 10 bases. The length of the CDR3 is 13 residues. Unmatched junction bases numbered 6, after V lost 7 bases and J lost 7 bases. This CDR3 reads CASTADRGLGYTF. The CDR3 DNA sequence: TGTGCCAGCACCGCTGACAGGGGGCTTGGCTACACCTTC.

This clonotype came up a few times. The genes are TRBV7-9 and TRBJ2-7; a possible D gene is TRBD2 (6 bases). Germline assignment: CDR1 SEHNR and CDR2 FQNEAQ (reference sequence). V was shortened by 5 bases and J by 7 bases, with 9 bases between the two germline ends. The CDR3 sequence is 11 residues long. CDR3 residues: CASSHGGEQYF. The CDR3 region has the DNA TGTGCCAGCAGCCACGGAGGGGAGCAGTACTTC.

The J gene is TRBJ2-1, the V gene TRBV24-1; D not resolved. Gene TRBJ2-7 matches the end of the DNA better, so the J call may be wrong. This CDR3 contains 12 residues. In germline, CDR1 is KGHDR, CDR2 SFDVKD. The CDR3 region has the DNA TGTGCCACCAGTGAGCCCTTACGCGAGCAGTACGTC. Its protein product is CATSEPLREQYV.

This clonotype has just a few counts. CDR3 amino acids: CASREEGTQYF. The CDR3 DNA sequence: TGTGCCAGCAGAGAGGAGGGTACGCAGTATTTT. The rearrangement uses TRBV7-8 and TRBJ2-3; weak D call: TRBD2 (6 bases). The CDR3 covers 11 residues. Trimming pared 6 bases from V and 8 bases from J, leaving 9 bases between. Germline values: CDR1 SGHVS, CDR2 FQNEAQ.

Comment on this clonotype: A read error may explain this, as a much larger clone is one base away. No conserved phenylalanine or tryptophan is present at the end of the CDR3, so a read error is the likely explanation. V is TRBV28 and J is TRBJ2-5; 10 bases are shared with TRBD2. Germline trimming cut 3 bases from V and 11 bases from J; bases unmatched to any gene: 6. Per the germline V gene, CDR1 is MDHEN and CDR2 is SYDVKM. This CDR3 has 13 residues. CDR3: CASSFFGLAVQYS. The DNA of the CDR3 is TGTGCCAGCAGTTTCTTCGGACTAGCGGTACAGTACTCC.

This sequence joins TRBV19 and TRBJ1-1, with D perhaps TRBD1 (5 bases). Germline V CDR1 and CDR2: LNHDA, SQIVND (reference sequence). The V gene lost 3 bases and the J gene lost 4 bases, with 18 bases spanning the gap. The CDR3 contains 16 residues. CDR3 DNA sequence: TGTGCCAGTAGTATGGGGGTGGGAAGGGTTGGCACTGAAGCTTTCTTT. It specifies CASSMGVGRVGTEAFF.

This clonotype appeared many times. The chain couples TRBV12-3 or TRBV12-4 to TRBJ2-5; D unresolved. This CDR3 is built from 12 residues. Trimming left V 10 bases short and J 5 bases short, with 14 bases between. The CDR3 DNA is TGTGCCACTTCGATAGGCCGCGAGACCCAGTACTTC. Translation gives CATSIGRETQYF.

The table lists this clonotype with a few counts. The gene calls are TRBV18 and TRBJ1-6; no firm D call. CDR3 length equals 14 residues. Deletions cut 5 bases from V and 6 bases from J, with 11 bases between. Germline V gives CDR1 KGHSH, CDR2 LQKENI. CDR3 bases: TGTGCCAGCTCAGATACAGCCCTTAATTCACCCCTCCACTTT. Translating it yields CASSDTALNSPLHF.